The clone carrying this TCR beta chain was detected ten times or more. The antigen is undetermined. The beta constant-region primer was an equimolar mix of two oligonucleotides covering TRBC1 and TRBC2. TCRdb recomputed calls from the UMI-ligation and nested PCR reads with MiXCR, one row per CDR3 protein. The sample lists some 83,000 distinct CDR3 sequences, roughly 14% occurring once. This CDR3 is built from 15 residues. J gave up 3 bases and V 3 bases, and 5 bases lay outside the gene matches. The germline gives CDR1 DFQATT, CDR2 SNEGSKA (reference sequence). The data derive from a study of naive and memory T cell subsets. CD8 T cells were positively selected from what remained after CD4 positive selection. Study observations and caveats: Expression changes during T cell differentiation may affect RNA-based TCR counts.

The chain uses TRBV20-1 and TRBJ2-3, with TRBD1 matching over 11 bases. The receptor's source is a human donor in good health. Material for sequencing was central memory CD4+ T cells from blood. CDR3 coding DNA: TGCAGTGCTAGCGGACAGGGGGCCGGAACAGATACGCAGTATTTT. Translated, it gives CSASGQGAGTDTQYF.